This paragraph reports one TCR beta chain. The antigen is unknown. This entry belongs to a study of T cell responses to AZD1222 COVID-19 vaccine. Produced via immunoSEQ multiplex PCR; TCRdb's table is partial and in-frame only. The repertoire holds 98,000 or so clones, with about 89% as singletons. Study results and caveats: Along spike, vaccine-associated CD4 TCRs were found throughout, with dominance at 160-218 and 743-854.

Looked up from germline, CDR1 is SGHNT and CDR2 is YYREEE (reference sequence). The CDR3 has 16 amino acids. Trimming cost V 2 bases and J 4 bases; bases outside gene matches: 10. Sequences were derived from peripheral blood, sampled 28 days after the second dose of the MenACWY control vaccine. The rearrangement uses TRBV5-4 and TRBJ1-1; TRBD1 matches 8 bases. This receptor was obtained from an adult who received the MenACWY meningococcal vaccine as a control. The CDR3 here is CASSFGTGRWGTEAFF. DNA for the CDR3: TGTGCCAGCAGCTTCGGGACAGGCCGTTGGGGCACTGAAGCTTTCTTT. Supplemented by reference TRBV5-4 and TRBJ1-1, the full variable domain reads ETGVTQSPTHLIKTRGQQVTLRCSSQSGHNTVSWYQQALGQGPQFIFQYYREEENGRGNFPPRFSGLQFPNYSSELNVNALELDDSALYLCASSFGTGRWGTEAFFGQGTRLTVV.